The 25 T cell receptor beta chains below were found in one sample sequenced in a study of T cell responses to AZD1222 COVID-19 vaccine. Some clones are missing from TCRdb's copy, which holds only in-frame ones; the method was immunoSEQ multiplex PCR. This table has nearly 110,000 clones, around 91% appearing once. This specimen consisted of peripheral blood, obtained on day 0 of AZD1222 vaccination. The source of these receptors is an adult in good health.

CDR3 sequence reads: CASSEGQAYYGYTF. CDR3 bases: TGTGCCAGCAGTGAAGGACAGGCGTACTATGGCTACACCTTC. The V and J genes are TRBV2 and TRBJ1-2; D may be TRBD1 (6 bases). V was pared by 1 base and J by 3 bases, with 9 bases between. This CDR3 contains 14 residues. Germline lookup yields CDR1 SNHLY and CDR2 FYNNEI.

V is TRBV30 and J is TRBJ1-4; D may be TRBD1 (5 bases). The germline V and J ends were trimmed by 1 base and 8 bases, with 17 bases remaining between them. The CDR3 contains 15 residues. Germline CDR1 is GTSNPN and CDR2 is SVGIG (reference sequence). CDR3 sequence (DNA): TGTGCCTGGAGTGGAAACGGGGCCTCCACCGAAAAACTGTTTTTT. The encoded protein is CAWSGNGASTEKLFF.

The V and J genes are TRBV12-5 and TRBJ2-2; D call uncertain. With 0 bases removed from V and 0 bases from J, the gap between germline ends came to 5 bases. Germline-derived CDR1 and CDR2 are LGHNT and FRNRAP. CDR3 length equals 15 residues. CDR3 nucleotides: TGTGCTAGTGGTTTGGTACTAACGAACACCGGGGAGCTGTTTTTT. Amino acids: CASGLVLTNTGELFF.

The rearrangement links TRBV5-1 to TRBJ2-7, with D perhaps TRBD1 (6 bases). The V gene's germline CDR1 is SGHRS and CDR2 YFSETQ. Between the trimmed V and J ends, which lost 0 bases and 5 bases, there was a span of 15 bases. This CDR3 has 15 residues. The CDR3 is CASSLGGTQSHEQYF. CDR3 coding DNA: TGCGCCAGCAGCTTGGGAGGGACACAGTCCCACGAGCAGTACTTC.

The rearrangement joins TRBV19 to TRBJ2-7, with D possibly matching TRBD1 (6 bases). V lost 2 bases to trimming and J lost 5 bases, with 10 bases between them. This CDR3 has 13 residues. The germline CDR1 and CDR2 sequences are LNHDA and SQIVND (reference sequence). CDR3 coding DNA: TGTGCCAGTAGTATAAGGACAGCGAACGAGCAGTACTTC. Translated: CASSIRTANEQYF.

The CDR3 nucleotides read TGCGCCAGCAGCTTGTATGGTTCCCAAGAGACCCAGTACTTC. Its protein is CASSLYGSQETQYF. The chain is built from TRBV5-1 and TRBJ2-5; D gene uncertain. The CDR3 is 14 residues long. Germline assignment: CDR1 SGHRS and CDR2 YFSETQ. V was trimmed by 1 base and J by 1 base, leaving 8 bases between them.

The rearrangement joins TRBV6-5 to TRBJ1-1; 11 nucleotides line up with TRBD1. After removal of 11 bases from V and 3 bases from J, the junction contained 5 bases not matched to a gene. This CDR3 comprises 13 residues. In germline, CDR1 is MNHEY, CDR2 SVGAGI. The CDR3 here is CAGQGAKYTEAFF. Here the CDR3 DNA reads TGTGCCGGACAGGGGGCGAAGTACACTGAAGCTTTCTTT.

The chain employs TRBV6-6 and TRBJ1-4; no definite D call. This CDR3 is built from 15 residues. V lost 6 bases to trimming and J lost 3 bases, with 14 bases between them. The germline V gene has CDR1 MNHNY and CDR2 SVGAGI (reference sequence). CDR3 coding DNA: TGTGCCAGCAGCCTACCTAGATTTCCTAATGAAAAACTGTTTTTT. This gives the protein CASSLPRFPNEKLFF.

The chain joins TRBV7-3 to TRBJ2-2, with 8 bases fitting TRBD1. The trim removed 4 bases at V and 3 bases at J, leaving 4 bases unmatched. CDR1 is SGHTA and CDR2 is FQGTGA in the germline V gene. The CDR3 has 15 amino acids. The CDR3 loop reads CASSSDRGHTGELFF. In DNA form, the CDR3 reads TGTGCCAGCAGCTCTGACAGGGGACACACCGGGGAGCTGTTTTTT.

V and J are TRBV19 and TRBJ2-5; TRBD2 aligns across 9 bases. Germline assignment: CDR1 LNHDA and CDR2 SQIVND (reference sequence). There are 14 residues in the CDR3. The trim removed 4 bases at V and 4 bases at J, leaving 4 bases unmatched. The DNA of the CDR3 is TGTGCCAGTAGTAGACGGCGGGGGGGAGAGACCCAGTACTTC. Translating it yields CASSRRRGGETQYF.

This chain uses TRBV6-9 with TRBJ2-7; tentative D call: TRBD1 (6 bases). The V end was cut by 6 bases, the J end by 7 bases, with 16 bases between. CDR3 length: 13 amino acids. Germline values: CDR1 MNHGY, CDR2 SVAAGI. The CDR3 DNA follows: TGTGCCAGCAGGTCCGGGACATCCAGAGAGCAGTACTTC. Protein sequence: CASRSGTSREQYF.

This sequence joins TRBV18 and TRBJ1-3, with D possibly being TRBD1 (5 bases). CDR1 and CDR2 (germline): KGHSH, LQKENI. The CDR3 is made up of 16 amino acids. Trimming stripped 3 bases from V and 0 bases from J, with 12 bases between. The CDR3 DNA is TGTGCCAGCTCACCTCAGGGACCGGTCTCTGGAAACACCATATATTTT. This gives the protein CASSPQGPVSGNTIYF. Combining the CDR3 with reference TRBV18 and TRBJ1-3 gives the whole variable domain NAGVMQNPRHLVRRRGQEARLRCSPMKGHSHVYWYRQLPEEGLKFMVYLQKENIIDESGMPKERFSAEFPKEGPSILRIQQVVRGDSAAYFCASSPQGPVSGNTIYFGEGSWLTVV.

The chain joins TRBV5-1 to TRBJ2-1, with TRBD1 identical over 8 bases. Germline lookup yields CDR1 SGHRS and CDR2 YFSETQ. The CDR3 loop spans 14 amino acids. The V segment lost 0 bases and the J segment 9 bases; nucleotides outside the gene matches: 5. The CDR3 loop is CASSLVVGQGEQFF. The CDR3 DNA reads as TGCGCCAGCAGCTTGGTTGTCGGACAGGGTGAGCAGTTCTTC.

This clone was recorded only once. The chain links TRBV29-1 to TRBJ2-5; D remains ambiguous. Per germline, CDR1 SQVTM and CDR2 ANQGSEA. The CDR3 is made up of 11 amino acids. The ends were cut back, 6 bases at V and 2 bases at J, with 7 bases in the middle. In DNA form, the CDR3 reads TGCAGCGTCGTAGATCAAGAGACCCAGTACTTC. This encodes CSVVDQETQYF.

The chain has TRBV4-3 and TRBJ2-3, with D maybe TRBD2 (6 bases). From germline, CDR1 is LGHNA and CDR2 YSLEER. The CDR3 spans 18 residues. The V and J ends lost 4 bases and 2 bases respectively, with 22 bases between them. CDR3 coding DNA: TGCGCCAGCAGCCCCAGTCCGCCGACACTAGCTTCCACAGATACGCAGTATTTT. Translated, it gives CASSPSPPTLASTDTQYF.

The chain has TRBV12-3 or TRBV12-4 and TRBJ1-1; a possible D gene is TRBD1 (6 bases). The ends were cut back, 4 bases at V and 2 bases at J, with 8 bases in the middle. CDR3 length equals 13 residues. The CDR3 sequence is CASSWTDNTEAFF. The DNA for the CDR3 is TGTGCCAGCAGTTGGACAGATAACACTGAAGCTTTCTTT.

This clone came up once. V usage is TRBV3-1 (or the pseudogene TRBV3-2) and J usage is TRBJ1-2; 7 bases agree with TRBD1. Germline CDR1 is LGHDT and CDR2 is YNNKEL (reference sequence). V was pared by 2 bases and J by 0 bases, with 15 bases of the junction left unmatched. The CDR3 consists of 19 residues. For the CDR3, the DNA is TGTGCCAGCAGCCAACAAAAACCGGGACAGATGAAAGCTAACTATGGCTACACCTTC. Protein: CASSQQKPGQMKANYGYTF.

The chain carries TRBV5-6 and TRBJ2-3, with 8 nucleotides matching TRBD1. The CDR3 extends over 16 amino acids. Trimming took 3 bases from V and 0 from J; bases not matched to a gene: 6. CDR1 and CDR2 (germline): SGHDT, YYEEEE. DNA for the CDR3: TGTGCCAGCAGCTCCAGACAGGGGCAGAGCACAGATACGCAGTATTTT. Residues: CASSSRQGQSTDTQYF.

V gene TRBV2 combines with J gene TRBJ2-1; TRBD1 matches at 8 bases. Germline V lookup: CDR1 SNHLY, CDR2 FYNNEI. This CDR3 region has 15 residues. J was trimmed by 9 bases and V by 2 bases; bases with no gene match: 9. CDR3 protein: CASSETEAGGSEQFF. The CDR3 DNA sequence: TGTGCCAGCAGTGAAACGGAGGCAGGGGGCTCTGAGCAGTTCTTC.

The chain couples TRBV5-4 to TRBJ1-1; D possibly corresponds to TRBD1 (5 bases). V lost 0 bases and J lost 0, with 12 bases in between. The CDR3 extends over 16 amino acids. Germline CDR1 reads SGHNT; CDR2 reads YYREEE (reference sequence). CDR3 coding DNA: TGTGCCAGCAGCTTGGCGGGGGTGAAGGTGAACACTGAAGCTTTCTTT. Its protein product is CASSLAGVKVNTEAFF.

The rearrangement joins TRBV6-2 or TRBV6-3 to TRBJ1-1; D is possibly TRBD1 (5 bases). V was pared by 6 bases and J by 6 bases, with 11 bases between. The germline CDR1 and CDR2 sequences are MNHEY and SVGEGT. The CDR3 totals 12 residues. Written as DNA, the CDR3 is TGTGCCAGCAGCGACAGTCGTCCTGAAGCTTTCTTT. Protein: CASSDSRPEAFF.

V usage is TRBV7-9 and J usage is TRBJ2-1, with a weak D call TRBD2 (5 bases). The germline V and J ends were trimmed by 2 bases and 8 bases, with 10 bases remaining between them. In germline, CDR1 is SEHNR, CDR2 FQNEAQ (reference sequence). The CDR3 is 13 residues long. The CDR3 region is CASSLSYSDEQFF. In DNA form, the CDR3 reads TGTGCCAGCAGCTTATCCTATAGCGATGAGCAGTTCTTC.

This chain joins TRBV11-2 and TRBJ2-1; D possibly corresponds to TRBD1 (6 bases). Germline CDR1 reads SGHAT; CDR2 reads FQNNGV. The CDR3 totals 16 residues. Between the trimmed V and J ends, which lost 5 bases and 5 bases, there was a span of 19 bases. The CDR3 DNA is TGTGCCAGCAGCCAAAGGTACAGGGTTGGGGACAATGAGCAGTTCTTC. Its protein is CASSQRYRVGDNEQFF.

This clone occurred once. The chain joins TRBV10-3 to TRBJ1-1; 7 bases are a match to TRBD1. There are 21 residues in the CDR3. V lost 2 bases and J lost 0; bases outside the gene matches: 21. Per germline, CDR1 ENHRY and CDR2 SYGVKD. CDR3 coding DNA: TGTGCCATCAGTGAGATGGGATGGTGGACAGGAAATACCGACATGAACACTGAAGCTTTCTTT. As protein: CAISEMGWWTGNTDMNTEAFF.

The V and J genes are TRBV6-5 and TRBJ2-2, with D uncertain. The CDR3 has 14 residues. Trimming removed 4 bases from V and 5 bases from J, with 11 bases in between. Per the germline V gene, CDR1 is MNHEY and CDR2 is SVGAGI. The CDR3 region has the DNA TGTGCCAGCAGTTTGAGGCCTCGGACCGGGGAGCTGTTTTTT. Translated, it gives CASSLRPRTGELFF.